A selection of T cell receptor beta chains follows, all from one sample in a study of T cell responses to AZD1222 COVID-19 vaccine. Using immunoSEQ multiplex PCR, the repertoire was profiled, and TCRdb retains in-frame clones only, with some absent. The data contain some 110,000 clones, about 89% of them singletons. The specimen was peripheral blood, collected 28 days after the second AZD1222 dose. These receptors came from an adult who received the AZD1222 COVID-19 vaccine. Each CDR3 is given with its conserved first and last residue. D genes are given only for firm matches. Expanded clones are given a class, and other clones once, few, many or no size at all.

>TRBD2|TRBJ2-2|TRBV4-1|-
CASSQVAGRITGELFF
TGCGCCAGCAGCCAAGTAGCGGGGCGCATCACCGGGGAGCTGTTTTTT
>-|TRBJ1-1|TRBV19|-
CASSMWAGVTEAFF
TGTGCCAGTAGTATGTGGGCTGGGGTCACTGAAGCTTTCTTT
>-|TRBJ2-5|TRBV3-1/TRBV3-2|-
CASSRGEYQETQYF
TGTGCCAGCAGCCGCGGGGAGTACCAAGAGACCCAGTACTTC
>-|TRBJ2-7|TRBV5-4|-
CASSGRTTYEQYF
TGTGCCAGCAGCGGGAGGACAACCTACGAGCAGTACTTC
>-|TRBJ1-2|TRBV19|-
CASTTVLTGSVGYTF
TGTGCCAGTACCACAGTCCTCACAGGGTCGGTCGGCTACACCTTC
>-|TRBJ1-2|TRBV11-2|-
CASSGVYGYTF
TGTGCCAGCAGCGGTGTCTATGGCTACACCTTC
>-|TRBJ2-3|TRBV11-3|-
CASSPFRSRDTQYF
TGTGCCAGCAGCCCCTTCCGCTCACGAGATACGCAGTATTTT
>-|TRBJ2-2|TRBV27|-
CASSFLGGADYTGELFF
TGTGCCAGCAGTTTCTTGGGGGGCGCGGATTACACCGGGGAGCTGTTTTTT
>TRBD2|TRBJ2-7|TRBV9|-
CASSVVGTSGSEQYF
TGTGCCAGCAGCGTAGTAGGGACTAGCGGGAGCGAGCAGTACTTC
>-|TRBJ2-3|TRBV29-1|-
CSVDYNNRDTQYF
TGCAGCGTTGACTATAACAACCGGGATACGCAGTATTTT
>-|TRBJ1-1|TRBV7-2|-
CASSWVGRYTEAFF
TGTGCCAGCAGCTGGGTAGGACGGTACACTGAAGCTTTCTTT
>TRBD1|TRBJ2-2|TRBV5-1|-
CASSLQGRDTGELFF
TGCGCCAGCAGCCTACAGGGGCGGGACACCGGGGAGCTGTTTTTT
>-|TRBJ1-1|TRBV5-4|-
CASSFDSFFGQNTEAFF
TGTGCCAGCAGCTTCGACAGCTTCTTCGGTCAGAACACTGAAGCTTTCTTT
>-|TRBJ1-4|TRBV28|-
CASRRDANEKLFF
TGTGCCAGCCGGAGGGACGCCAATGAAAAACTGTTTTTT
>-|TRBJ2-5|TRBV10-1|-
CASSESIGETQYF
TGCGCCAGCAGTGAGTCGATAGGAGAGACCCAGTACTTC
>-|TRBJ2-7|TRBV7-2|-
CASSLGVHYEQYF
TGTGCCAGCAGCTTAGGGGTCCACTACGAGCAGTACTTC
>TRBD2|TRBJ2-3|TRBV30|-
CAWSVGLADTDTQYF
TGTGCCTGGAGTGTAGGGCTAGCGGACACAGATACGCAGTATTTT
>-|TRBJ1-4|TRBV7-9|once
CASSLGHQVEKLFF
TGTGCCAGCAGCTTGGGACACCAGGTTGAAAAACTGTTTTTT
>TRBD1|TRBJ2-7|TRBV11-2|-
CASSSRQGAGYEQYF
TGTGCCAGCAGTTCCCGACAGGGTGCTGGATACGAGCAGTACTTC
>-|TRBJ2-7|TRBV27|-
CASSLEEGYEQYF
TGTGCCAGCAGTTTAGAGGAGGGCTACGAGCAGTACTTC
>-|TRBJ2-2|TRBV5-1|-
CASSGQANTGELFF
TGCGCCAGCAGTGGGCAGGCGAACACCGGGGAGCTGTTTTTT
>TRBD1|TRBJ1-2|TRBV18|-
CASSPDRVTGDYGYTF
TGTGCCAGCTCACCCGATAGGGTGACAGGGGACTATGGCTACACCTTC
>TRBD2|TRBJ2-1|TRBV5-4|once
CANKRDGYNEQFF
TGTGCCAACAAGCGGGATGGCTACAATGAGCAGTTCTTC
>TRBD1|TRBJ2-4|TRBV5-1|-
CASRDRGLDDIQYF
TGCGCCAGCAGAGACAGGGGGCTGGATGACATTCAGTACTTC
>-|TRBJ2-7|TRBV7-9|-
CASTGTSQTYEQYF
TGTGCCAGCACCGGGACTTCCCAAACCTACGAGCAGTACTTC
>TRBD1|TRBJ2-3|TRBV6-5|-
CASSHLDRDTDTQYF
TGTGCCAGCAGCCACCTGGACAGGGACACAGATACGCAGTATTTT
>TRBD2|TRBJ2-1|TRBV7-6|-
CASRLLAEGDNEQFF
TGTGCCAGCCGACTACTAGCGGAGGGGGACAATGAGCAGTTCTTC
>TRBD1|TRBJ1-5|TRBV5-8|few
CASSLGVGQGDQPQHF
TGTGCCAGCAGCTTGGGAGTCGGACAGGGGGATCAGCCCCAGCATTTT
>-|TRBJ2-1|TRBV7-3|-
CASSHRAWESIF
TGTGCCAGCAGCCACCGCGCGTGGGAGTCTATCTTC
>-|TRBJ1-1|TRBV10-3|-
CAISESTGGTEAFF
TGTGCCATCAGTGAGTCGACTGGGGGCACTGAAGCTTTCTTT
>-|TRBJ2-1|TRBV13|-
CASRSYNEQFF
TGTGCCAGCAGATCCTACAATGAGCAGTTCTTC
>-|TRBJ2-7|TRBV27|once
CASSPTRVSEQYF
TGTGCCAGCAGCCCCACTAGGGTATCCGAGCAGTACTTC
>-|TRBJ2-7|TRBV5-5|-
CASSWGPGSSYEQYF
TGTGCCAGCAGCTGGGGGCCAGGTAGCTCCTACGAGCAGTACTTC
>-|TRBJ2-7|TRBV3-1/TRBV3-2|few
CASSTSYEQYF
TGTGCCAGCAGTACCTCCTACGAGCAGTACTTC
>-|TRBJ2-7|TRBV4-1|-
CASSQNGLYEQYF
TGCGCCAGCAGCCAAAATGGACTGTACGAGCAGTACTTC
>TRBD1|TRBJ2-5|TRBV7-6|few
CASSLETRGLQETQYF
TGTGCCAGCAGCTTAGAAACTAGGGGGCTACAAGAGACCCAGTACTTC
>-|TRBJ1-1|TRBV5-1|-
CASSPWRDTLNTEAFF
TGCGCCAGCAGCCCGTGGCGGGACACCTTGAACACTGAAGCTTTCTTT
>-|TRBJ1-6|TRBV7-2|-
CASSPNRVHNSPLHF
TGTGCCAGCAGCCCGAACAGGGTCCATAATTCACCCCTCCACTTT
>-|TRBJ1-1|TRBV6-2/TRBV6-3|-
CASSTLIGARHSNTEAFF
TGTGCCAGCAGTACACTAATCGGGGCCCGACACTCGAACACTGAAGCTTTCTTT
>-|TRBJ2-7|TRBV21-1|-
CASHQMTYEQYF
TGTGCCAGCCATCAGATGACCTACGAGCAGTACTTC
>TRBD1|TRBJ1-2|TRBV6-6|-
CASRTDREWIGDGYTF
TGTGCCAGCAGAACGGACAGGGAATGGATTGGGGATGGCTACACCTTC
>TRBD2|TRBJ2-1|TRBV19|-
CASSLGTSGSHEQFF
TGTGCCAGTAGTCTCGGTACTAGCGGGAGCCATGAGCAGTTCTTC
>-|TRBJ2-7|TRBV5-4|-
CASSPGRDRYEQYF
TGTGCCAGCAGCCCTGGCAGGGATAGGTACGAGCAGTACTTC
>-|TRBJ1-3|TRBV19|-
CASSISAGNTIYF
TGTGCCAGTAGTATATCAGCTGGAAACACCATATATTTT
>TRBD1|TRBJ2-2|TRBV28|-
CASSLFPTGVAGELFF
TGTGCCAGCAGTTTATTTCCGACAGGGGTGGCCGGGGAGCTGTTTTTT
>-|TRBJ1-5|TRBV5-8|-
CASNQPGLNQPQHF
TGTGCCAGCAACCAGCCGGGACTGAATCAGCCCCAGCATTTT
>TRBD2|TRBJ2-5|TRBV5-4|-
CASNPSGTSGRGWRETQYF
TGTGCCAGCAACCCCTCCGGGACTAGCGGGAGAGGGTGGAGGGAGACCCAGTACTTC
>-|TRBJ2-3|TRBV24-1|once
CATTGVGDTQYF
TGTGCCACCACAGGGGTGGGAGATACGCAGTATTTT
>-|TRBJ1-3|TRBV4-2|-
CASSQPITQGAGNTIYF
TGTGCCAGCAGCCAACCCATTACACAGGGAGCCGGAAACACCATATATTTT